A selection of T cell receptor beta chains follows, all from one sample in a study of shared clonotypes between healthy human individuals. Sequencing used immunoSEQ multiplex PCR; TCRdb keeps in-frame clones, though not all of them. This table has some 580,000 clones, roughly 98% appearing once. Input material: naive CD8+ T cells sorted from blood. The source of these receptors is a man aged 25-45 years in good health. Both conserved end residues are part of each CDR3. Fields, in order: D gene, V gene, J gene, clone size, CDR3 DNA, CDR3 protein. A D gene is named only where the DNA matches it firmly. Where a row states a size, it is once, few, many or the class of an expanded clone; other rows omit it.

D gene: TRBD2
V gene: TRBV7-8
J gene: TRBJ2-7
clone size: -
CDR3 DNA: TGTGCCAGCAGCTTAGCTAGCGGGAGCTCTTACGAGCAGTACTTC
CDR3 protein: CASSLASGSSYEQYF

D gene: TRBD2
V gene: TRBV29-1
J gene: TRBJ2-1
clone size: -
CDR3 DNA: TGCAGCGTTGAAGGGGGACTAGCGGGGGTTTCCTCCTACAATGAGCAGTTCTTC
CDR3 protein: CSVEGGLAGVSSYNEQFF

D gene: -
V gene: TRBV7-9
J gene: TRBJ2-7
clone size: -
CDR3 DNA: TGTGCCAGCAGTTTTCCGGGACTTGCATACGAGCAGTACTTC
CDR3 protein: CASSFPGLAYEQYF

D gene: TRBD1
V gene: TRBV7-9
J gene: TRBJ1-4
clone size: -
CDR3 DNA: TGTGCCAGCAGATTAACAGGGGAGGATGAAAAACTGTTTTTT
CDR3 protein: CASRLTGEDEKLFF

D gene: -
V gene: TRBV19
J gene: TRBJ2-1
clone size: -
CDR3 DNA: TGTGCCAGTCAAGGGGAAACCTCCTACAATGAGCAGTTCTTC
CDR3 protein: CASQGETSYNEQFF

D gene: TRBD1
V gene: TRBV28
J gene: TRBJ1-5
clone size: -
CDR3 DNA: TGTGCCAGCAGCCTCGGACAGGGAACTCAGCCCCAGCATTTT
CDR3 protein: CASSLGQGTQPQHF

D gene: -
V gene: TRBV14
J gene: TRBJ2-2
clone size: -
CDR3 DNA: TGTGCCAGCAGCCCCAGGGACTCTCACACCGGGGAGCTGTTTTTT
CDR3 protein: CASSPRDSHTGELFF

D gene: -
V gene: TRBV5-1
J gene: TRBJ2-3
clone size: -
CDR3 DNA: TGCGCCAGCAGCAACAAAATGCGGGGACAGATTGGCCCGTGGGGAGATACGCAGTATTTT
CDR3 protein: CASSNKMRGQIGPWGDTQYF

D gene: -
V gene: TRBV5-5
J gene: TRBJ2-1
clone size: -
CDR3 DNA: TGTGCCAGCAGCAGGGGTAATGAGCAGTTCTTC
CDR3 protein: CASSRGNEQFF

D gene: -
V gene: TRBV6-5
J gene: TRBJ1-4
clone size: -
CDR3 DNA: TGTGCCAGCAGTTACTCGAGCGGGACGGAAAAACTGTTTTTT
CDR3 protein: CASSYSSGTEKLFF

D gene: -
V gene: TRBV7-5
J gene: TRBJ2-1
clone size: -
CDR3 DNA: TGTGTCAGAAGCTTGGGGCAGACTCCATACAATGAGCAGTTCTTC
CDR3 protein: CVRSLGQTPYNEQFF

D gene: -
V gene: TRBV27
J gene: TRBJ1-1
clone size: few
CDR3 DNA: TGTGCCAGCACTCTTATGGTAGGGGCCACTGAAGCTTTCTTT
CDR3 protein: CASTLMVGATEAFF

D gene: -
V gene: TRBV4-2
J gene: TRBJ1-5
clone size: -
CDR3 DNA: TGTGCCAGCAGCCAAGGGCTCGAGCAGCCCCAGCATTTT
CDR3 protein: CASSQGLEQPQHF

D gene: -
V gene: TRBV27
J gene: TRBJ1-2
clone size: -
CDR3 DNA: TGTGCCAGCAGTTCCGCAGGGAACTATGGCTACACCTTC
CDR3 protein: CASSSAGNYGYTF

D gene: -
V gene: TRBV12-5
J gene: TRBJ2-7
clone size: -
CDR3 DNA: TGTGCTAGTGCCCAATCAAGCGACAGCGAGCAGTACTTC
CDR3 protein: CASAQSSDSEQYF

D gene: -
V gene: TRBV7-8
J gene: TRBJ2-7
clone size: -
CDR3 DNA: TGTGCCAGCAGCTTAGTCGGAGGTCAGGAGGCCTACGAGCAGTACTTC
CDR3 protein: CASSLVGGQEAYEQYF

D gene: -
V gene: TRBV30
J gene: TRBJ2-1
clone size: -
CDR3 DNA: TGTGCCTGGAGTGAGCTGAGTCGGACCGATGAGCAGTTCTTC
CDR3 protein: CAWSELSRTDEQFF

D gene: -
V gene: TRBV6-1
J gene: TRBJ1-1
clone size: once
CDR3 DNA: TGTGCCAGCAGTGGGAACACAGGGTTTCCCGGGGCTTTCTTT
CDR3 protein: CASSGNTGFPGAFF

D gene: -
V gene: TRBV7-9
J gene: TRBJ2-1
clone size: -
CDR3 DNA: TGTGCCAGCCTGAGGATCTCCTACAATGAGCAGTTCTTC
CDR3 protein: CASLRISYNEQFF

D gene: TRBD1
V gene: TRBV10-3
J gene: TRBJ2-5
clone size: once
CDR3 DNA: TGTGCCATCAGTGAGATGGAAGACAGGGCGAAGACCCAGTACTTC
CDR3 protein: CAISEMEDRAKTQYF

D gene: -
V gene: TRBV7-8
J gene: TRBJ1-2
clone size: -
CDR3 DNA: TGTGCCAGCAGCTTCTACCCAGGGGATGTCTATGGCTACACCTTC
CDR3 protein: CASSFYPGDVYGYTF

D gene: -
V gene: TRBV7-9
J gene: TRBJ1-1
clone size: -
CDR3 DNA: TGTGCCAGCAGCCCGCCCAGGATTAACACTGAAGCTTTCTTT
CDR3 protein: CASSPPRINTEAFF

D gene: -
V gene: TRBV7-6
J gene: TRBJ1-1
clone size: -
CDR3 DNA: TGTGCCAGCAGAGAAGACGGGGGTGAAGCTTTCTTT
CDR3 protein: CASREDGGEAFF

D gene: -
V gene: TRBV25-1
J gene: TRBJ1-5
clone size: -
CDR3 DNA: TGTGCCAGCAGTGAAGGTGGCAGGGGAAATCAGCCCCAGCATTTT
CDR3 protein: CASSEGGRGNQPQHF